This TCR beta chain is from a study of Graves' ophthalmopathy and Graves' hyperthyroidism. V lost 2 bases and J lost 4; bases outside the gene matches: 6. CDR3 length: 16 amino acids. Germline lookup yields CDR1 MNHEY and CDR2 SMNVEV (reference sequence). Moderate-to-severe activity, with CAS ≥3, NOSPECS ≥4 and duration under 3 months, characterized the donors with ophthalmopathy. Sampling about 9.7 ml of fresh peripheral blood provided the PBMCs. This clonotype was counted ten times or more. RNA transcripts were the source from which TCR beta CDR3 regions were amplified. Second-round multiplex PCR came after a first-round RT-PCR that employed HTBI primers. TCRdb re-analysed the multiplex PCR reads in MiXCR, keeping a single row per CDR3 protein. The sample records some 390,000 distinct CDR3 sequences, approximately 20% being singletons.

Sequenced sample: peripheral blood. The chain uses TRBV27 and TRBJ2-2, with TRBD2 matching over 8 bases. This TCR was recovered from a woman in her late teens or twenties with Graves' ophthalmopathy. The CDR3 sequence is CASSLGSGGPTGELFF. The CDR3 coding sequence is TGTGCCAGCAGTTTAGGATCGGGGGGGCCCACCGGGGAGCTGTTTTTT.